Shown below are 24 T cell receptor beta chains from a single sample sequenced in a study of blood T cell repertoires in COVID-19. Assay used: immunoSEQ multiplex PCR; TCRdb lists only in-frame clones, some missing. The sample lists roughly 500,000 clones, roughly nine tenths occurring once. Sequenced material: peripheral blood. The receptors derive from a man aged 18-30 years with COVID-19, enrolled during active disease.

The rearrangement links TRBV6-5 to TRBJ1-1; 7 positions agree with TRBD1. The CDR3 has 13 residues. Germline V gene sequence: CDR1 MNHEY, CDR2 SVGAGI. The V and J ends lost 7 bases and 1 base, in that order; junction bases with no gene match: 3. The CDR3 DNA sequence: TGTGCCAGCACCAGACAGGGGAACACTGAAGCTTTCTTT. Protein product: CASTRQGNTEAFF.

The chain employs TRBV28 and TRBJ1-1; D is possibly TRBD1 (6 bases). CDR1 is MDHEN and CDR2 is SYDVKM in the germline V gene. V was cut by 5 bases and J by 1 base, with 11 bases left in between. CDR3 length: 14 amino acids. The CDR3 DNA reads TGTGCCAGCAGTACCGGGACAAAGAACACTGAAGCTTTCTTT. Translated: CASSTGTKNTEAFF.

The V gene is TRBV11-2, the J gene TRBJ1-1, with TRBD1 matching 11 bases. The CDR3 is 15 amino acids. CDR1 and CDR2 (germline): SGHAT, FQNNGV. V lost 1 base and J lost 3; bases outside the gene matches: 1. CDR3: CASSLGGQGDTEAFF. The CDR3 DNA is TGTGCCAGCAGCTTAGGGGGACAGGGGGACACTGAAGCTTTCTTT.

The rearrangement joins TRBV27 to TRBJ2-6; D perhaps matches TRBD1 (5 bases). The V gene's germline CDR1 is MNHEY and CDR2 SMNVEV (reference sequence). Trimming cost V 5 bases and J 0 bases, with 11 bases left between them. The length of the CDR3 is 16 residues. CDR3 residues: CASSRRRGSGANVLTF. The DNA of the CDR3 is TGTGCCAGCAGTAGACGAAGGGGCTCTGGGGCCAACGTCCTGACTTTC.

The chain links TRBV6-5 to TRBJ1-6; D uncertain. Trimming removed 6 bases from V and 8 bases from J, with 11 bases in between. The CDR3 spans 13 residues. Germline CDR1 is MNHEY and CDR2 is SVGAGI. The CDR3 protein is CASSPLVDSPLHF. The CDR3 DNA reads as TGTGCCAGCAGCCCCTTGGTAGATTCACCCCTCCACTTT.

This chain links TRBV11-1 with TRBJ2-5; tentatively, D is TRBD2 (6 bases). Trimming removed 2 bases at V and 5 bases at J, with 15 bases between. Germline CDR1 SGHAT, CDR2 FQDESV (reference sequence). CDR3 length: 15 residues. The CDR3 is CASSLPRLGTETQYF. For the CDR3, the DNA is TGTGCCAGCAGCTTACCCCGACTAGGAACGGAGACCCAGTACTTC.

The chain has TRBV5-8 and TRBJ2-7, with D possibly being TRBD1 (6 bases). V was pared by 6 bases and J by 5 bases, with 21 bases between. CDR1 and CDR2 from the germline V gene are SGHTS and YDEGEE. There are 15 residues in the CDR3. The CDR3 loop is CASTLKPGQLHEQYF. The CDR3 bases are TGTGCCAGCACCCTAAAACCGGGACAACTCCACGAGCAGTACTTC.

Only a few counts were recorded for this clone. The V call is TRBV5-4, the J call TRBJ1-5, with TRBD1 matching over 7 bases. There are 14 residues in the CDR3. After removal of 4 bases from V and 1 base from J, the junction contained 2 bases not matched to a gene. CDR1 is SGHNT, CDR2 YYREEE, per germline (reference sequence). The CDR3 coding sequence is TGTGCCAGCAGCATACAGGGGAGCAATCAGCCCCAGCATTTT. This encodes CASSIQGSNQPQHF. Full variable domain (remainder filled in from reference TRBV5-4 and TRBJ1-5): ETGVTQSPTHLIKTRGQQVTLRCSSQSGHNTVSWYQQALGQGPQFIFQYYREEENGRGNFPPRFSGLQFPNYSSELNVNALELDDSALYLCASSIQGSNQPQHFGDGTRLSIL.

J is TRBJ1-2 and V is TRBV27, with D unclear. The CDR3 runs 14 residues. Per the germline V gene, CDR1 is MNHEY and CDR2 is SMNVEV (reference sequence). Between the trimmed V and J ends, which lost 0 bases and 8 bases, there was a span of 13 bases. CDR3 DNA: TGTGCCAGCAGTTTATCACTGAGTTTGAGCGGCTACACCTTC. Protein sequence: CASSLSLSLSGYTF.

As for this clone: Other DNA sequences in this specimen translate into the identical CDR3. The chain is built from TRBV11-2 and TRBJ2-7; 9 bases are a match to TRBD1. The V gene end was trimmed by 5 bases and the J gene end by 4 bases; junction bases not matched to a gene: 3. Germline V gives CDR1 SGHAT, CDR2 FQNNGV. CDR3 size: 13 residues. This CDR3 is CASSPGQGYEQYF. In nucleotides, the CDR3 is TGTGCCAGCAGCCCGGGACAGGGATACGAGCAGTACTTC.

The table lists this clone with a count of one. This chain uses TRBV2 with TRBJ1-2; 7 bases align to TRBD1. V lost 5 bases, J lost 4 bases, and 10 bases stayed unmatched. The CDR3 runs to 15 residues. CDR1 and CDR2 from the germline V gene are SNHLY and FYNNEI. The CDR3 bases are TGTGCCAGCAGTCCTAGGGACAGTAAGGGCTATGGCTACACCTTC. Its translation: CASSPRDSKGYGYTF. The variable domain in full, with the rest retrieved from reference TRBV2 and TRBJ1-2, is EPEVTQTPSHQVTQMGQEVILRCVPISNHLYFYWYRQILGQKVEFLVSFYNNEISEKSEIFDDQFSVERPDGSNFTLKIRSTKLEDSAMYFCASSPRDSKGYGYTFGSGTRLTVV.

The chain carries TRBV28 and TRBJ1-4, with D possibly TRBD1 on 6 matching bases. Trimming took 8 bases from V and 8 from J, leaving 18 bases between them. This CDR3 is built from 14 residues. CDR1 and CDR2 (germline): MDHEN, SYDVKM. CDR3 sequence (DNA): TGTGCCAGCCAAATTGGGGGGGCAAAAGAAAAACTGTTTTTT. The encoded protein is CASQIGGAKEKLFF.

This chain connects TRBV7-3 to TRBJ2-7, with 7 bases aligning to TRBD1. Germline-derived CDR1 and CDR2 are SGHTA and FQGTGA. This CDR3 region has 14 residues. V shed 3 bases, J shed 4 bases, and the junction held 6 bases outside the gene matches. CDR3 residues: CASSLPGQTYEQYF. For the CDR3, the DNA is TGTGCCAGCAGCTTGCCGGGACAGACTTACGAGCAGTACTTC.

The V and J genes are TRBV2 and TRBJ2-1; 7 nucleotides align to TRBD1. The CDR3 has 19 residues. Trimming took 3 bases from V and 2 from J; bases not matched to a gene: 16. CDR1 and CDR2 from the germline V gene are SNHLY and FYNNEI. CDR3 in DNA: TGTGCCAGCAGTGATCTGAGGGGGCGTGGGAATGGACCCTACAATGAGCAGTTCTTC. This codes for CASSDLRGRGNGPYNEQFF.

This clone was found a few times. The V call is TRBV5-5, the J call TRBJ2-7; no firm D call. Germline CDR1 SGHKS, CDR2 YYEKEE (reference sequence). There are 15 residues in the CDR3. Trimming removed 1 base from V and 3 bases from J, with 14 bases in between. CDR3 in DNA: TGTGCCAGCAGCTTGTTCCAATTAAACAGCTACGAGCAGTACTTC. This codes for CASSLFQLNSYEQYF.

The CDR3 nucleotides are TGTGCCAGCAGCTTATCCCAGGGGGACTATGGCTACACCTTC. Translation gives CASSLSQGDYGYTF. The rearrangement links TRBV7-2 to TRBJ1-2; 7 bases align to TRBD1. Germline CDR1 reads SGHTA; CDR2 reads FQGNSA. J lost 3 bases, V lost 2 bases, and 3 bases had no gene match. This CDR3 region has 14 residues.

This clone was recorded once. The chain joins TRBV10-3 to TRBJ1-1; weak D call: TRBD1 (6 bases). V lost 6 bases and J lost 0, with 11 bases in between. Germline lookup yields CDR1 ENHRY and CDR2 SYGVKD. The CDR3 has 14 residues. The CDR3 DNA reads TGTGCCATCAGCCCAGGGGCGATGAACACTGAAGCTTTCTTT. Translating it yields CAISPGAMNTEAFF.

J is TRBJ2-2 and V is TRBV9, with TRBD2 identical over 7 bases. V lost 4 bases, J lost 6 bases, and 6 bases stayed unmatched. The CDR3 has 14 residues. Germline assignment: CDR1 SGDLS and CDR2 YYNGEE. The CDR3 here is CASSREREPGELFF. Written as DNA, the CDR3 is TGTGCCAGCAGCCGGGAGCGGGAACCCGGGGAGCTGTTTTTT.

This sequence joins TRBV6-5 and TRBJ2-3; TRBD2 might be the D (6 bases). This CDR3 is built from 15 residues. Looked up from germline, CDR1 is MNHEY and CDR2 is SVGAGI. Trimming removed 6 bases at V and 0 bases at J, with 13 bases between. As DNA, the CDR3 is TGTGCCAGCAGCCGGGACTCGCTTAGCACAGATACGCAGTATTTT. Its protein product is CASSRDSLSTDTQYF.

This clone was found once. This rearrangement joins TRBV7-9 to TRBJ2-1; TRBD2 aligns across 7 bases. This CDR3 comprises 15 residues. Trimming removed 5 bases from V and 6 bases from J; junction bases left unmatched: 10. Germline V gene lookup returns CDR1 SEHNR and CDR2 FQNEAQ (reference sequence). The CDR3 coding sequence is TGTGCCAGCAGCCAAGGGGTCTGGGGGGGCAATGAGCAGTTCTTC. Translating it yields CASSQGVWGGNEQFF.

The V and J genes are TRBV9 and TRBJ2-6; 8 positions agree with TRBD1. The CDR3 spans 19 residues. Germline CDR1 and CDR2: SGDLS and YYNGEE. After removal of 2 bases from V and 4 bases from J, the junction contained 14 bases not matched to a gene. CDR3 sequence (DNA): TGTGCCAGCAGCGTGACCACCGCAGGGGGCCGAAGAGGGGCCAACGTCCTGACTTTC. Translation: CASSVTTAGGRRGANVLTF.

The chain uses TRBV4-1 and TRBJ1-6; no clear D. In germline, CDR1 is MGHRA, CDR2 YSYEKL. This CDR3 region has 14 residues. V was shortened by 0 bases and J by 9 bases, with 9 bases between the two germline ends. The CDR3 spells CASSQESNSSPLHF. The DNA for the CDR3 is TGCGCCAGCAGCCAAGAAAGCAATTCTTCACCCCTCCACTTT.

This clone was found many times. The rearrangement links TRBV5-4 to TRBJ2-3, with 8 bases lining up with TRBD2. Germline trimming cut 0 bases from V and 5 bases from J; bases unmatched to any gene: 2. Germline V gene lookup returns CDR1 SGHNT and CDR2 YYREEE (reference sequence). The CDR3 consists of 14 residues. In DNA form, the CDR3 reads TGTGCCAGCAGCTTGGGCCGGGGGGGAGATACGCAGTATTTT. As protein: CASSLGRGGDTQYF.

The CDR3 protein is CASSLQGSGGELFF. The CDR3 region has the DNA TGCGCCAGCAGCCTACAGGGTTCCGGCGGGGAGCTGTTTTTT. V is TRBV4-1 and J is TRBJ2-2; D possibly corresponds to TRBD1 (6 bases). The CDR3 contains 14 residues. Germline assignment: CDR1 MGHRA and CDR2 YSYEKL. V gave up 4 bases and J gave up 7 bases, with 13 bases separating them.